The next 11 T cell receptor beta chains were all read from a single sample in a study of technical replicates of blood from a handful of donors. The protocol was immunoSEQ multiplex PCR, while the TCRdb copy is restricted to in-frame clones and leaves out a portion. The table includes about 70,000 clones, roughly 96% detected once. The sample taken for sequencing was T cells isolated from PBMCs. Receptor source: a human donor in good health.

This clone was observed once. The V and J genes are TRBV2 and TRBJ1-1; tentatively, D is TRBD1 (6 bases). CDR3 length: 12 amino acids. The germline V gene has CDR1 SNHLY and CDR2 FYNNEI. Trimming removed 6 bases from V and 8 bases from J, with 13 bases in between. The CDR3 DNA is TGTGCCAGCAGGACATCAGGGACAGAAGCTTTCTTT. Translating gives CASRTSGTEAFF.

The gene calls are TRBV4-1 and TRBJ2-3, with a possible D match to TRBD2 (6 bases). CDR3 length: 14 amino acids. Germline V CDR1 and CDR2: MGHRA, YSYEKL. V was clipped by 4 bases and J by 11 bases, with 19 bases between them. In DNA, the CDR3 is TGCGCCAGCAGCCCTCGATGGGGAGGCAAGGAGCAGTATTTT. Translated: CASSPRWGGKEQYF.

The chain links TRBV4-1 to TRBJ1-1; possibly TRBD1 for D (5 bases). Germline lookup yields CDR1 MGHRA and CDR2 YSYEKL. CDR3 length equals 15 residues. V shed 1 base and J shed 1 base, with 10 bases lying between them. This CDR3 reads CASSQARAQNTEAFF. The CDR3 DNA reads TGCGCCAGCAGCCAAGCCAGGGCCCAGAACACTGAAGCTTTCTTT.

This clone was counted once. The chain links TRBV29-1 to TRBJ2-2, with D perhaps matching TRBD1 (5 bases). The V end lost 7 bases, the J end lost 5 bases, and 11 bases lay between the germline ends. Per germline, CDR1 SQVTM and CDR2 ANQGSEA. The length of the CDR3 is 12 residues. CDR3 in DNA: TGCAGCGCAGACAGTTATACCGGGGAGCTGTTTTTT. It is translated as CSADSYTGELFF.

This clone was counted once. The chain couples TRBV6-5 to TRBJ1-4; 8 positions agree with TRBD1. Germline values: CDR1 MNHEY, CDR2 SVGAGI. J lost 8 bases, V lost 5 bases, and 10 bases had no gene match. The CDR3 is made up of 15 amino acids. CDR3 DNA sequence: TGTGCCAGCAGTCCGCGGGACAGGTTAAGAGAAAAACTGTTTTTT. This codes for CASSPRDRLREKLFF.

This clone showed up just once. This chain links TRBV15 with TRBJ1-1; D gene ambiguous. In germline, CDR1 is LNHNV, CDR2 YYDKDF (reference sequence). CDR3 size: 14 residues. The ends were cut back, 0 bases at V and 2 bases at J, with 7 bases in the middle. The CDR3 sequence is CATSRDRGNTEAFF. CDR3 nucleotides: TGTGCCACCAGCAGAGATCGAGGCAACACTGAAGCTTTCTTT.

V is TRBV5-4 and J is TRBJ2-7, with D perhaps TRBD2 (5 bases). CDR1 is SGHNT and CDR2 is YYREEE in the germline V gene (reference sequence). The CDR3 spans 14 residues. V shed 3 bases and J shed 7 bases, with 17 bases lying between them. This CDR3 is CASSSSTSIREQYF. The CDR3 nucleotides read TGTGCCAGCAGCTCTAGCACTTCGATACGGGAGCAGTACTTC.

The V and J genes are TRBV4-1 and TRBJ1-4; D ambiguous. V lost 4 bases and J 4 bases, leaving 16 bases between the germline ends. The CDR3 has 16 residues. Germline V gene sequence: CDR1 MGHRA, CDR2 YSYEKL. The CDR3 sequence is CASSLFVVVLNEKLFF. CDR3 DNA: TGCGCCAGCAGCCTATTCGTAGTTGTGCTTAATGAAAAACTGTTTTTT.

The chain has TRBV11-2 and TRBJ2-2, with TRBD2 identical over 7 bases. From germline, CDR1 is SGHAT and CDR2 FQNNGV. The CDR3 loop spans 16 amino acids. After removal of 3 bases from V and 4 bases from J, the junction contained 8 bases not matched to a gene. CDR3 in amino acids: CASSLWRESSTGELFF. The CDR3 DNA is TGTGCCAGCAGCTTGTGGCGGGAGTCGAGCACCGGGGAGCTGTTTTTT.

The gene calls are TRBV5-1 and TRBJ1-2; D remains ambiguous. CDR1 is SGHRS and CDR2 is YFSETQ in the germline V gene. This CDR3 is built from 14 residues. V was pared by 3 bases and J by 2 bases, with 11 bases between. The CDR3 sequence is CASSSEPPNYGYTF. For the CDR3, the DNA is TGCGCCAGCAGCTCGGAGCCACCAAACTATGGCTACACCTTC.

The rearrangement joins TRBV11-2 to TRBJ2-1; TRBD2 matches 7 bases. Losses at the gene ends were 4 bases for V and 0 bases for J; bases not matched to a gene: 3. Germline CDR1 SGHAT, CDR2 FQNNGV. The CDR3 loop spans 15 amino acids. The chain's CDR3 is CASSSSGGSYNEQFF. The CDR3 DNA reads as TGTGCCAGCAGCTCTTCGGGGGGCTCCTACAATGAGCAGTTCTTC.